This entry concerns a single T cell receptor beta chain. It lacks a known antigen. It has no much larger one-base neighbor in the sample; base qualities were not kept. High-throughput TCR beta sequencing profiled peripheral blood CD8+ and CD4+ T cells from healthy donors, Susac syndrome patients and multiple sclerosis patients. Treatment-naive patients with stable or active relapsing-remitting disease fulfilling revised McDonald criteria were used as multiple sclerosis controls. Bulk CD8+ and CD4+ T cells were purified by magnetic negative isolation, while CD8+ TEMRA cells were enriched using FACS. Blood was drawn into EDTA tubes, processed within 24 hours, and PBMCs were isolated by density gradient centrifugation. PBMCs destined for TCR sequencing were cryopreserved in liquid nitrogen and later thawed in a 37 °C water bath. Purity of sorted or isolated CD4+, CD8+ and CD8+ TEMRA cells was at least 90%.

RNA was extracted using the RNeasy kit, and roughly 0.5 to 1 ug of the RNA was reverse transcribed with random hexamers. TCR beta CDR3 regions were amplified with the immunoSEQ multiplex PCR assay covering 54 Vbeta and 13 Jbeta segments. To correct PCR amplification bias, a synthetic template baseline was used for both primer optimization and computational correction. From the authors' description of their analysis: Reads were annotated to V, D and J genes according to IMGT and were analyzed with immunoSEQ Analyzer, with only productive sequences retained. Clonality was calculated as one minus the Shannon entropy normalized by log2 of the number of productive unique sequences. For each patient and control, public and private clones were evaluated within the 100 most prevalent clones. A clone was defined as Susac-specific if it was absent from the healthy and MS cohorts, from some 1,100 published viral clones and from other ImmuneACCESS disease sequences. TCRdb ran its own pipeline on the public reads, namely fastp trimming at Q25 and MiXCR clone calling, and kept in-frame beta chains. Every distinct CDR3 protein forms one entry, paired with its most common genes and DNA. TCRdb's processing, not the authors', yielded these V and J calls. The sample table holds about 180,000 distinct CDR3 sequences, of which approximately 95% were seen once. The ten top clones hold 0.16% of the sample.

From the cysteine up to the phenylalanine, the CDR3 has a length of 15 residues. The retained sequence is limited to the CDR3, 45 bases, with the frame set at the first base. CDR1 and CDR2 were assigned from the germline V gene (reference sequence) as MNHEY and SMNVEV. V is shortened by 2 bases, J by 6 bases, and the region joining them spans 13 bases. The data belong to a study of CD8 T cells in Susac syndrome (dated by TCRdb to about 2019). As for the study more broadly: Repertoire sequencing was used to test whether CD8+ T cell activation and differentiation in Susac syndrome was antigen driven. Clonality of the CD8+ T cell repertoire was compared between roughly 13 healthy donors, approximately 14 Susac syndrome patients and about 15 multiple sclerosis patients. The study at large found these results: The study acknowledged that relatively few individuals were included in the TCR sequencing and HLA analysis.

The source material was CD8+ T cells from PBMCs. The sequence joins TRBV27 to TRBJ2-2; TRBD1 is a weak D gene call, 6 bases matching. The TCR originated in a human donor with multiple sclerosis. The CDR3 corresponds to CASSLIQGVAGELFF. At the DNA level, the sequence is TGTGCCAGCAGTTTAATACAGGGTGTCGCCGGGGAGCTGTTTTTT.